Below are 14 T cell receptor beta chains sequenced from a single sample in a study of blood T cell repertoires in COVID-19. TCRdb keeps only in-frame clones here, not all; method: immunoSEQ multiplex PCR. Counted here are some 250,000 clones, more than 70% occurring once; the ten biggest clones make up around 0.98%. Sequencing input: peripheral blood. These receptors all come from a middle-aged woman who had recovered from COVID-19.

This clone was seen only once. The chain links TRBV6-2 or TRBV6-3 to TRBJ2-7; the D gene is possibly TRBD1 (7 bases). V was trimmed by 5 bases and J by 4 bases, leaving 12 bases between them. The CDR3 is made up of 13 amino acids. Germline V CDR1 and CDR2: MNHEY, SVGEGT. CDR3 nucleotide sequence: TGTGCCAGCAGTAAACAGGGGAGGTACGAGCAGTACGTC. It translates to CASSKQGRYEQYV.

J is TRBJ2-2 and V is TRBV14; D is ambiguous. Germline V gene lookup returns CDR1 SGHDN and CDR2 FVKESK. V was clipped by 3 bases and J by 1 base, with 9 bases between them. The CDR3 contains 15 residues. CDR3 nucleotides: TGTGCCAGCAGCCACCTCTTACAGAACACCGGGGAGCTGTTTTTT. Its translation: CASSHLLQNTGELFF.

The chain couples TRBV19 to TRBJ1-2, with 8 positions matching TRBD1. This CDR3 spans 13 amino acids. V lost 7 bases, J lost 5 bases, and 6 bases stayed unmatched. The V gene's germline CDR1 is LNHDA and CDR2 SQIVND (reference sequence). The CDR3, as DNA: TGTGCCAGTACCGCCGGGACAGGATATGGCTACACCTTC. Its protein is CASTAGTGYGYTF.

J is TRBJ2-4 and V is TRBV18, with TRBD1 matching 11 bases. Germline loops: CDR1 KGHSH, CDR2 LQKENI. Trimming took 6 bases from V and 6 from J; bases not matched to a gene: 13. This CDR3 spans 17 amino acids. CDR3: CASSPRPLGQGGNIQYF. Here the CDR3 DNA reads TGTGCCAGCTCCCCCCGGCCTCTGGGACAGGGGGGAAACATTCAGTACTTC. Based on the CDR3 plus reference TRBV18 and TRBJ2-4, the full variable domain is NAGVMQNPRHLVRRRGQEARLRCSPMKGHSHVYWYRQLPEEGLKFMVYLQKENIIDESGMPKERFSAEFPKEGPSILRIQQVVRGDSAAYFCASSPRPLGQGGNIQYFGAGTRLSVL.

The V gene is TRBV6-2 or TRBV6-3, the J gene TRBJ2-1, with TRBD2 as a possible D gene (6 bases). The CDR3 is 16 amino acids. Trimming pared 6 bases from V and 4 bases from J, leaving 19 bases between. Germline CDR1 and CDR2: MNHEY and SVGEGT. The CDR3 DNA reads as TGTGCCAGCAGCCCTATCCTGCGGGCGGGGTACAATGAGCAGTTCTTC. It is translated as CASSPILRAGYNEQFF.

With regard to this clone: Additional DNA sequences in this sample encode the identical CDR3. The CDR3 coding sequence is TGTGCCAGCAGCCAAGTGGGCGGGGACACTGAAGCTTTCTTT. It specifies CASSQVGGDTEAFF. The chain couples TRBV3-1 (or the pseudogene TRBV3-2) to TRBJ1-1, with D unclear. The CDR3 has 14 residues. Trimming stripped 1 base from V and 3 bases from J, with 9 bases between. The germline gives CDR1 LGHDT, CDR2 YNNKEL (reference sequence).

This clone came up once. DNA for the CDR3: TGTGCCAGCAGCGCGAGGCCCCTCGACAGGTCGGGCACTGAAGCTTTCTTT. Amino acids: CASSARPLDRSGTEAFF. The chain links TRBV9 to TRBJ1-1; maybe TRBD1 (6 bases). The V end was cut by 3 bases, the J end by 4 bases, with 22 bases between. Germline loops: CDR1 SGDLS, CDR2 YYNGEE. The CDR3 consists of 17 residues.

The CDR3 coding sequence is TGTGCCAGCACCCACCCTGCGGGGGTGGGCAATCAGCCCCAGCATTTT. Translated: CASTHPAGVGNQPQHF. V gene TRBV5-8 combines with J gene TRBJ1-5, with a possible D match to TRBD1 (5 bases). The ends were cut back, 6 bases at V and 2 bases at J, with 18 bases in the middle. Germline V gives CDR1 SGHTS, CDR2 YDEGEE. CDR3 length: 16 amino acids.

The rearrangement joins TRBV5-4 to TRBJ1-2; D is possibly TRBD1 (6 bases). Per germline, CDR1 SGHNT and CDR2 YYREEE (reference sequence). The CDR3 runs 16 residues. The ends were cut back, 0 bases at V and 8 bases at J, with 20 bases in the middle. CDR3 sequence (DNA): TGTGCCAGCAGCTTGGCCGCAGGGGACCCGGGCTACGGCTACACCTTC. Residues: CASSLAAGDPGYGYTF.

Here the CDR3 reads CATRTGNSPLHF. The DNA of the CDR3 is TGTGCCACCCGGACAGGAAATTCACCCCTCCACTTT. This chain joins TRBV12-3 or TRBV12-4 and TRBJ1-6; 7 bases are a match to TRBD1. V gave up 10 bases and J gave up 7 bases; unmatched junction bases: 4. The CDR3 is made up of 12 amino acids.

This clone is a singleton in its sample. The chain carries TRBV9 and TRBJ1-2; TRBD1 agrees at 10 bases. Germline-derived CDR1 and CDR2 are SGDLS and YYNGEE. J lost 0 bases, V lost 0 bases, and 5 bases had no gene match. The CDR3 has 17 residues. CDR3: CASSVGTGGLANYGYTF. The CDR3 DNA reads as TGTGCCAGCAGCGTAGGGACAGGGGGGTTGGCTAACTATGGCTACACCTTC.

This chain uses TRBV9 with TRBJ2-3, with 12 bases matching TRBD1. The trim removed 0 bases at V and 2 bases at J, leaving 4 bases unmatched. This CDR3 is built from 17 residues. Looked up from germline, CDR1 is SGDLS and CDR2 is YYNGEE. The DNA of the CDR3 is TGTGCCAGCAGCGTAGACGGGACAGGGGGCTTCACAGATACGCAGTATTTT. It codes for CASSVDGTGGFTDTQYF.

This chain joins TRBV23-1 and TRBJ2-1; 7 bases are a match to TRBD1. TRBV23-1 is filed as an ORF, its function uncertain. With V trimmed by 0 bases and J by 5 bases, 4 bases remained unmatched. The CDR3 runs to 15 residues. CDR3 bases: TGCGCCAGCAGTCAATCGGGACAGAGAAACAATGAGCAGTTCTTC. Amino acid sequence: CASSQSGQRNNEQFF.

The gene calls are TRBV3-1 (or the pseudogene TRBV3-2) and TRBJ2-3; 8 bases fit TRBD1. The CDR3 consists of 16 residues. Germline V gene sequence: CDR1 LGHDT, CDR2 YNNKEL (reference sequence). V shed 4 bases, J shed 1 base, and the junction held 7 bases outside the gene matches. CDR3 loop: CASSPYTGGRTDTQYF. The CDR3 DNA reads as TGTGCCAGCAGCCCTTACACAGGGGGACGCACAGATACGCAGTATTTT.